This TCR beta chain stems from a study of cytomegalovirus exposure and HLA in healthy donors. Study-wide background: The study placed 80% to 90% of its roughly 400 genotyped donors in the Caucasian-associated ancestry cluster. Study-level points and caveats: Analyses of presence/absence relied on an assumption of roughly uniform sequencing depth across donors. Cytomegalovirus status, reportedly, was diagnosed with high specificity and sensitivity by the classifier.

This PCR relied on a set of 60 Vbeta primers and 13 Jbeta primers. Data came from immunoSEQ multiplex PCR; TCRdb stores just in-frame clones and leaves some out. Here the sample spans about 120,000 clones, 75% to 90% being singletons. V dropped 4 bases and J dropped 8; count of bases not matched to a gene: 11. CDR1 SGHRS and CDR2 YFSETQ come from the germline V gene. The CDR3 has 15 residues. As concerns this clone: What it recognizes is unknown.

The J gene is TRBJ1-4, the V gene TRBV5-1, with TRBD1 matching over 7 bases. The sequence came from a man aged 40-55 years in good health and CMV-seronegative. Sequenced: PBMCs. In DNA, the CDR3 is TGCGCCAGCAGCATGGGAGGGGGCGGTGGCGAAAAACTGTTTTTT. It translates to CASSMGGGGGEKLFF.